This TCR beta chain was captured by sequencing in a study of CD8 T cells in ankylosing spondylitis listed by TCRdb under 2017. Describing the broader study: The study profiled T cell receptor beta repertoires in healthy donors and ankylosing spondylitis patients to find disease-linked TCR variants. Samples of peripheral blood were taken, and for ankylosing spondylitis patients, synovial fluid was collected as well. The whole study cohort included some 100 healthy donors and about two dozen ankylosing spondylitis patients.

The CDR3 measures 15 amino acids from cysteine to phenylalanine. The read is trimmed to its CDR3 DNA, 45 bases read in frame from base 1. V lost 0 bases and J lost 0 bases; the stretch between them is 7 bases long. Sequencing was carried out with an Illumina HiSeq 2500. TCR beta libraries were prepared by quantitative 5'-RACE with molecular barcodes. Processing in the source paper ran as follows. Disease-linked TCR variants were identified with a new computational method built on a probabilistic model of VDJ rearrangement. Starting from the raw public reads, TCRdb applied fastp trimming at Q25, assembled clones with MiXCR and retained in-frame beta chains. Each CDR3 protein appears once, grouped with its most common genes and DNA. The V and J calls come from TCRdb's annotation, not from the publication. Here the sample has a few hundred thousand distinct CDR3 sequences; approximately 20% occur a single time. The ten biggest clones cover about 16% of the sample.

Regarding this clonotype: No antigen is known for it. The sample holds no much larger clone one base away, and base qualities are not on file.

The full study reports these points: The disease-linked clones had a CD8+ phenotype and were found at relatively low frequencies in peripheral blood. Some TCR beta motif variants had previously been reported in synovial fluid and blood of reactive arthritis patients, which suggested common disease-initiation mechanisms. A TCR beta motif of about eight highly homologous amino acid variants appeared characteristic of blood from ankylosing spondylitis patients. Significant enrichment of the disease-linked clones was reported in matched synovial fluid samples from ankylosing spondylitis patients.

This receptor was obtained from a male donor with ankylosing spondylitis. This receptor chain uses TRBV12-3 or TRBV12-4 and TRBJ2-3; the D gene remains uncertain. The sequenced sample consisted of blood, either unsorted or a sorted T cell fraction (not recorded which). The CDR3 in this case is CASSLAQVSTDTQYF. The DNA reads TGTGCCAGCAGTTTAGCGCAGGTCAGCACAGATACGCAGTATTTT.